This T cell receptor beta chain is drawn from a study of human T cells and chemical hapten exposure. Study summary: Weekly scalp doses of diphenylcyclopropenone were given to patients during the approximately 23-week study. The patients were mostly female; they had alopecia areata, totalis or universalis.

Time point reported: patch test 1, 2 weeks after DPC sensitization. The treatment here: therapeutic diphenylcyclopropenone sensitization with weekly scalp DPC. This clonotype was seen ten or more times. The library labeled individual cDNA molecules by adding unique molecular identifiers to them. TCRdb independently ran MiXCR on the RACE reads; one entry per CDR3 protein. The data contain 150,000 to 200,000 distinct CDR3 sequences, approximately 20% of them singletons. Germline CDR1 and CDR2: SGHRS and YFSETQ. CDR3 length: 12 residues. Trimming took off 5 bases at V and 2 bases at J, with 8 bases between the two ends.

This specimen consisted of whole blood, obtained in connection with sensitization to the hapten diphenylcyclopropenone (DPC). The sequence derives from a woman between 45 and 65 years old with alopecia areata. Some clones in this sample may be carry-over from other donors' samples. V is TRBV5-1 and J is TRBJ2-7; D gene ambiguous. CDR3 bases: TGCGCCAGCAGTACTGGAGCCTACGAGCAGTACTTC. Translated: CASSTGAYEQYF.